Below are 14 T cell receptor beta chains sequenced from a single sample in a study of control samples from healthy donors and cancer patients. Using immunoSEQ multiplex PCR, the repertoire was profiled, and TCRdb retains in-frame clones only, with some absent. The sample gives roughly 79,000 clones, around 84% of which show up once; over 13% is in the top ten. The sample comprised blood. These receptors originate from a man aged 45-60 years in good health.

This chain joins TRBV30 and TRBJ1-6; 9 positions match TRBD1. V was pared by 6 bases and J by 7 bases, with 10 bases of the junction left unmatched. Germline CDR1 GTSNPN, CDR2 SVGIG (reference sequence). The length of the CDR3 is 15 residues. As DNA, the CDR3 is TGTGCCTGCTACGGACAGGGGCTCTCAAATTCACCCCTCCACTTT. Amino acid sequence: CACYGQGLSNSPLHF.

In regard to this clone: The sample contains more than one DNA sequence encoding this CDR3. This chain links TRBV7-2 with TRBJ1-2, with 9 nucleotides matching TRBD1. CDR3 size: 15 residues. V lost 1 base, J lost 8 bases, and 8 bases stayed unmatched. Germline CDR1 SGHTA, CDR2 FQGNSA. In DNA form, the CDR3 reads TGTGCCAGCAGCTTAGGGGGACAGGGTGGTGTAGGCTACACCTTC. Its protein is CASSLGGQGGVGYTF.

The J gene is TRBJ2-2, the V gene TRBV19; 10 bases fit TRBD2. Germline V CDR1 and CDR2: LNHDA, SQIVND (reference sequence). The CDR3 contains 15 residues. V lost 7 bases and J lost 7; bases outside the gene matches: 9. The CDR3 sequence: CASTKREGNNGELFF. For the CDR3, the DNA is TGTGCCAGTACCAAGCGGGAGGGGAATAACGGGGAGCTGTTTTTT.

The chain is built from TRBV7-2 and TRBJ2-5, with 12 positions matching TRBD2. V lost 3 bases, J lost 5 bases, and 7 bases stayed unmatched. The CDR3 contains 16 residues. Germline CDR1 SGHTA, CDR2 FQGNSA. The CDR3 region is CASSFSLAGGPETQYF. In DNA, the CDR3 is TGTGCCAGCAGCTTTAGCCTAGCGGGAGGGCCGGAGACCCAGTACTTC. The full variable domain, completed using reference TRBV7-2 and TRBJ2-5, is GAGVSQSPSNKVTEKGKDVELRCDPISGHTALYWYRQSLGQGLEFLIYFQGNSAPDKSGLPSDRFSAERTGGSVSTLTIQRTQQEDSAVYLCASSFSLAGGPETQYFGPGTRLLVL.

The CDR3 DNA follows: TGTGCCAGCAGCTTATGGGATCCCGAAGGCGGCTACACCTTC. It specifies CASSLWDPEGGYTF. This rearrangement joins TRBV7-9 to TRBJ1-2, with no clear D. Germline V gene data show CDR1 as SEHNR and CDR2 as FQNEAQ (reference sequence). The CDR3 is 14 amino acids. With 2 bases removed from V and 8 bases from J, the gap between germline ends came to 15 bases. Full variable domain (rest looked up from reference TRBV7-9 and TRBJ1-2): DTGVSQNPRHKITKRGQNVTFRCDPISEHNRLYWYRQTLGQGPEFLTYFQNEAQLEKSRLLSDRFSAERPKGSFSTLEIQRTEQGDSAMYLCASSLWDPEGGYTFGSGTRLTVV.

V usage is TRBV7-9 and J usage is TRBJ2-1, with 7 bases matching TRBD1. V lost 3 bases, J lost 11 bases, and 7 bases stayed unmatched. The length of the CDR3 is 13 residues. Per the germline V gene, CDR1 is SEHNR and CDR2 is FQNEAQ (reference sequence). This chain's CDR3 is CASSFQQGQQQFF. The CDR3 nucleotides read TGTGCCAGCAGCTTCCAACAGGGGCAGCAGCAGTTCTTC.

The CDR3 reads CATSESRSNQPQHF. Here the CDR3 DNA reads TGTGCCACCAGTGAGTCCCGTAGCAATCAGCCCCAGCATTTT. This rearrangement joins TRBV24-1 to TRBJ1-5; D remains unclear. Germline V gene data show CDR1 as KGHDR and CDR2 as SFDVKD. With 4 bases removed from V and 0 bases from J, the gap between germline ends came to 6 bases. This CDR3 has 14 residues.

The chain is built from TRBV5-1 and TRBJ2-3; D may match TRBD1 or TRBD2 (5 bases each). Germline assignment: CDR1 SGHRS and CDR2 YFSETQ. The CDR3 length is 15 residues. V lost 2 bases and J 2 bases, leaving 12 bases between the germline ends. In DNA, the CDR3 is TGCGCCAGCAGCTTCCGGGACGGTTTCACAGATACGCAGTATTTT. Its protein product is CASSFRDGFTDTQYF.

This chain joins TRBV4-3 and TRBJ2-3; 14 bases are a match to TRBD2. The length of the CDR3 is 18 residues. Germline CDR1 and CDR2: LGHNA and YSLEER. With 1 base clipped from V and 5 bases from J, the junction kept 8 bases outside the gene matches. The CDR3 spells CASSQGETSGRARDTQYF. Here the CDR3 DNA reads TGCGCCAGCAGCCAAGGGGAGACTAGCGGGAGGGCCAGAGATACGCAGTATTTT.

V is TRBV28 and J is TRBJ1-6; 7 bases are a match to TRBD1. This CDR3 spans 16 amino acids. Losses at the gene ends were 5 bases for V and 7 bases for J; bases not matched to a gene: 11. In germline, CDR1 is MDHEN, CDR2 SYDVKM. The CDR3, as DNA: TGTGCCAGCAGTAGACAGGGTGAGGGTGACAATTCACCCCTCCACTTT. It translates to CASSRQGEGDNSPLHF.

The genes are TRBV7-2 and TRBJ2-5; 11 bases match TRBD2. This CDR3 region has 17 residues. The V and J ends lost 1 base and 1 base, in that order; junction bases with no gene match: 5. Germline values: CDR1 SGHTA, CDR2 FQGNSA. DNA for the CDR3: TGTGCCAGCAGCTTAGACCGGACTAGCGGGTCCCAAGAGACCCAGTACTTC. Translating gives CASSLDRTSGSQETQYF.

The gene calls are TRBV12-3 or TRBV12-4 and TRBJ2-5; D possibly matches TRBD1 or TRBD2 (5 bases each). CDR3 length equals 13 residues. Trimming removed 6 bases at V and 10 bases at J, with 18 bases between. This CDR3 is CASSWDGAPFQYF. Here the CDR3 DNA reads TGTGCCAGCAGCTGGGACGGGGCACCATTCCAGTACTTC.

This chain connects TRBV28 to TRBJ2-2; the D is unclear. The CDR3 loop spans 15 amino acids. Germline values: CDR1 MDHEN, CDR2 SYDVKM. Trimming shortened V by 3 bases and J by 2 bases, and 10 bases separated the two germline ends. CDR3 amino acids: CASSLSQPNTGELFF. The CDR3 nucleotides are TGTGCCAGCAGTTTGTCGCAACCCAACACCGGGGAGCTGTTTTTT.

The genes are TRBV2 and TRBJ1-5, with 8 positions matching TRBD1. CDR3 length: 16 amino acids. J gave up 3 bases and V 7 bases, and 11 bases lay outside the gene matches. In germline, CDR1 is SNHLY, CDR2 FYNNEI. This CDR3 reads CASTSDRGGYNQPQHF. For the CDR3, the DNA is TGTGCCAGCACTTCCGACAGGGGCGGCTACAATCAGCCCCAGCATTTT.